This is a list of T cell receptor beta chains from one sample in a study of beta chain features in type 1 diabetes. Some clones are missing from TCRdb's copy, which holds only in-frame ones; the method was immunoSEQ multiplex PCR. The sample holds some 250,000 clones, 25% to 30% seen once. The sequenced sample was central memory CD4+ T cells from blood. These receptors all come from a man aged 25 to 40 in good health. Each CDR3 is given with its conserved first and last residue. D genes are given only for firm matches. The size entry is marked missing in some rows and otherwise reads once, few, many or a size class.

v_call	j_call	d_call	clone_size	cdr3_aa	cdr3_nt
TRBV6-1	TRBJ2-7	-	-	CASSEGGFPYEQYF	TGTGCCAGCAGTGAAGGCGGATTCCCCTACGAGCAGTACTTC
TRBV2	TRBJ2-1	-	few	CASSIAGNEQFF	TGTGCCAGCAGTATCGCAGGAAATGAGCAGTTCTTC
TRBV14	TRBJ1-5	TRBD1	-	CASRQTGEGQPQHF	TGTGCCAGCAGACAGACAGGGGAAGGACAGCCCCAGCATTTT
TRBV25-1	TRBJ2-5	-	few	CASSDSRTSYQETQYF	TGTGCCAGCAGTGATTCCAGGACAAGCTACCAAGAGACCCAGTACTTC
TRBV18	TRBJ2-7	-	-	CASSPSAVGSYEQYF	TGTGCCAGCTCACCTTCCGCAGTGGGGAGCTACGAGCAGTACTTC
TRBV15	TRBJ2-1	TRBD2	few	CATSRGTSGNNEQFF	TGTGCCACCAGCAGAGGGACTAGCGGTAACAATGAGCAGTTCTTC
TRBV4-1	TRBJ2-1	TRBD2	-	CASSQVGSGSAGDNEQFF	TGCGCCAGCAGCCAAGTTGGTAGCGGGAGCGCCGGGGACAATGAGCAGTTCTTC
TRBV5-4	TRBJ1-2	-	-	CASSSDSYGYTF	TGTGCCAGCAGCTCGGACAGCTATGGCTACACCTTC
TRBV25-1	TRBJ2-5	-	few	CASSEYMVGETQYF	TGTGCCAGCAGTGAATATATGGTTGGTGAGACCCAGTACTTC
TRBV19	TRBJ2-1	-	-	CASSSSRISGNEQFF	TGTGCCAGTAGTTCGTCCCGGATAAGTGGCAATGAGCAGTTCTTC
TRBV4-2	TRBJ2-3	-	few	CASSRGRADTQYF	TGTGCCAGCAGCCGAGGCCGGGCTGATACGCAGTATTTT
TRBV7-9	TRBJ2-7	TRBD1	few	CASTYPGQEAHEQYF	TGTGCCAGCACATATCCGGGACAGGAGGCCCACGAGCAGTACTTC
TRBV6-6	TRBJ2-3	-	-	CASRVHSDSPDTQYF	TGTGCCAGCAGGGTCCATAGCGACTCTCCAGATACGCAGTATTTT
TRBV11-2	TRBJ2-1	-	-	CASSLKAGNEQFF	TGTGCCAGCAGCCTCAAGGCGGGGAATGAGCAGTTCTTC
TRBV2	TRBJ2-7	TRBD2	-	CASRVRLAGSYEQYF	TGTGCCAGCAGGGTTCGTCTAGCGGGATCCTACGAGCAGTACTTC
TRBV9	TRBJ2-2	TRBD1	-	CASSLTDRGQSGELFF	TGTGCCAGCAGCCTCACGGACAGGGGGCAGAGCGGGGAGCTGTTTTTT
TRBV30	TRBJ1-1	-	-	CAWSSRGGEAFF	TGTGCCTGGAGTTCCCGGGGAGGAGAAGCTTTCTTT
TRBV30	TRBJ1-1	-	few	CAWRDTSGTEAFF	TGTGCCTGGAGGGACACCTCGGGTACTGAAGCTTTCTTT
TRBV18	TRBJ2-5	-	-	CASSPEVEETQYF	TGTGCCAGCTCACCAGAGGTAGAGGAGACCCAGTACTTC
TRBV6-1	TRBJ2-5	-	once	CASSIQGGQETQYF	TGTGCCAGCAGTATACAGGGAGGACAAGAGACCCAGTACTTC
TRBV7-9	TRBJ2-5	-	-	CASSLRLDQETQYF	TGTGCCAGCAGCCTACGACTGGACCAAGAGACCCAGTACTTC
TRBV7-2	TRBJ2-7	-	few	CASSPDVTYEQYF	TGTGCCAGCAGCCCTGACGTTACCTACGAGCAGTACTTC
TRBV7-2	TRBJ2-7	-	few	CASSLGHTYEQYF	TGTGCCAGCAGCTTGGGACACACCTACGAGCAGTACTTC
TRBV5-1	TRBJ2-3	-	few	CASSLGPPTTTDTQYF	TGCGCCAGCAGCTTGGGCCCCCCCACAACCACAGATACGCAGTATTTT
TRBV6-5	TRBJ2-1	-	many	CASSYSDSPRQFF	TGTGCCAGCAGTTACTCGGACTCCCCTAGGCAGTTCTTC
TRBV5-6	TRBJ2-1	-	once	CASSIDPSGEQFF	TGTGCCAGCAGCATTGACCCCTCCGGGGAGCAGTTCTTC
TRBV14	TRBJ2-5	-	-	CASSPSLQGETQYF	TGTGCCAGCAGCCCATCACTCCAAGGAGAGACCCAGTACTTC
TRBV7-9	TRBJ2-2	TRBD2	-	CASSLLAGVTGELFF	TGTGCCAGCAGCTTACTAGCGGGAGTTACCGGGGAGCTGTTTTTT
TRBV29-1	TRBJ1-1	-	-	CSVRDLNTEAFF	TGCAGCGTTAGGGACTTAAACACTGAAGCTTTCTTT
TRBV30	TRBJ1-5	-	few	CAWSRSNQPQHF	TGTGCCTGGAGTAGGAGCAATCAGCCCCAGCATTTT
TRBV7-2	TRBJ1-2	-	-	CASSSRQVFDGGYTF	TGTGCCAGCAGCTCCCGACAGGTCTTCGATGGAGGCTACACCTTC
TRBV27	TRBJ2-5	-	-	CASSQIGLEETQYF	TGTGCCAGCAGTCAAATTGGTCTGGAAGAGACCCAGTACTTC
TRBV30	TRBJ2-7	-	-	CAWSVRLSSSYEQYF	TGTGCCTGGAGTGTAAGGCTTTCCAGCTCCTACGAGCAGTACTTC
TRBV5-1	TRBJ1-2	-	few	CASSMAQQTAVTF	TGCGCCAGCAGCATGGCCCAACAGACGGCGGTTACCTTC
TRBV5-4	TRBJ1-3	-	-	CASSLEGGLGNTIYF	TGTGCCAGCAGCTTGGAAGGGGGGCTTGGAAACACCATATATTTT
TRBV13	TRBJ2-5	-	many	CASSLRQGGETQYF	TGTGCCAGCAGCTTAAGACAGGGAGGAGAGACCCAGTACTTC
TRBV10-2	TRBJ2-1	-	few	CASSESNLGAREQFF	TGCGCCAGCAGTGAGTCAAATTTGGGGGCTAGAGAGCAGTTCTTC
TRBV7-6	TRBJ2-1	-	few	CASTLRQPTDYNEQFF	TGTGCCAGTACCCTAAGGCAGCCGACCGACTACAATGAGCAGTTCTTC
TRBV30	TRBJ2-3	TRBD1	-	CAWRATGRDRGPTDTQYF	TGTGCCTGGAGGGCAACAGGAAGGGACAGGGGGCCCACAGATACGCAGTATTTT
TRBV15	TRBJ2-2	TRBD1	few	CATSKPGQGFSGELFF	TGTGCCACCAGTAAACCGGGACAGGGATTTTCCGGGGAGCTGTTTTTT
TRBV6-5	TRBJ2-3	-	many	CASSTSDRRNTQYF	-
TRBV27	TRBJ2-1	-	-	CASRRAGTGYNEQFF	TGTGCCAGCAGACGGGCCGGGACTGGATACAATGAGCAGTTCTTC
TRBV10-3	TRBJ2-5	-	many	CAISESLGKTQYF	TGTGCCATCAGTGAGTCTTTGGGAAAGACCCAGTACTTC
TRBV19	TRBJ1-5	TRBD1	few	CASSLDRGGNQPQHF	TGTGCCAGTAGTTTGGACAGGGGAGGCAATCAGCCCCAGCATTTT
TRBV7-9	TRBJ2-3	TRBD1	few	CASSLGQDPTDTQYF	TGTGCCAGCAGCCTTGGACAGGACCCAACGGATACGCAGTATTTT
TRBV7-2	TRBJ1-2	-	few	CASSLVTGDNYGYTF	TGTGCCAGCAGCTTAGTAACAGGAGATAACTATGGCTACACCTTC